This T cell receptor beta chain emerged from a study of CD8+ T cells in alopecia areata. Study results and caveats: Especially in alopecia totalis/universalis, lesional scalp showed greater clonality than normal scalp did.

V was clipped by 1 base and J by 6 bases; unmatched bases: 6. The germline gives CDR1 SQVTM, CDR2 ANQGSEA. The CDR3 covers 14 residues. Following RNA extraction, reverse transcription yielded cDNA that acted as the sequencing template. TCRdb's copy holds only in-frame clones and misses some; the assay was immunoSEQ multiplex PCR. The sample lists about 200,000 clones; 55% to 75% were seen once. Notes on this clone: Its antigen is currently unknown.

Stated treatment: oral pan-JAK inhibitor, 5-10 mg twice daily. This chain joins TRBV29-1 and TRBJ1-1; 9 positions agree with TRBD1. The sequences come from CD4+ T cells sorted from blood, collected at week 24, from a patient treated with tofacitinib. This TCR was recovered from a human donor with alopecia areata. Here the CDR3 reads CSVEVTGGDAEAFF. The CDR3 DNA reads TGCAGCGTTGAAGTTACAGGGGGCGACGCTGAAGCTTTCTTT.